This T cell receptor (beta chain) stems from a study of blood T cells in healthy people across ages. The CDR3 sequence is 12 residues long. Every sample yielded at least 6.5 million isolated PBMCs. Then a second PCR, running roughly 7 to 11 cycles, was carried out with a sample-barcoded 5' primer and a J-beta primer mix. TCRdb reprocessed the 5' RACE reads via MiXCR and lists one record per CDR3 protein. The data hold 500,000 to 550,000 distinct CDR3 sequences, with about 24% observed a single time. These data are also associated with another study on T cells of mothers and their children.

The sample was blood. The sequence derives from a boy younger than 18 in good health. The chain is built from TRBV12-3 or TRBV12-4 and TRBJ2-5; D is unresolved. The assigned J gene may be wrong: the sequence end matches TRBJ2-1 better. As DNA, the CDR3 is TGTGCCAGCAGTTTATCCTCCCTTGAGCAGTTCTTC. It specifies CASSLSSLEQFF.